This T cell receptor beta chain was identified in a study of Graves' ophthalmopathy and Graves' hyperthyroidism. There are many counts of this clonotype. Hyperthyroidism patients had new diagnoses, durations under 2 months, and ages of 18 to 65. RNA transcripts provided the template for amplifying TCR beta CDR3 regions. HTBI primers were used in a first-round RT-PCR, which preceded a second-round multiplex PCR. One entry per CDR3 protein, called by TCRdb with MiXCR from the multiplex PCR reads. The sample lists about 1.1 million distinct CDR3 sequences; about 38% were seen once. Trimming shortened V by 6 bases and J by 5 bases, and 8 bases separated the two germline ends. Germline V gene sequence: CDR1 SQVTM, CDR2 ANQGSEA. There are 10 residues in the CDR3.

This chain links TRBV29-1 with TRBJ2-7, with D unclear. The sample was peripheral blood or thyroid tissue (not recorded which). The sequence derives from an adult man with Graves' hyperthyroidism. The CDR3 spells CSVWENEQYF. CDR3 bases: TGCAGCGTGTGGGAAAACGAGCAGTACTTC.